What follows is one T cell receptor beta chain and its context. Its cognate antigen is unknown. The sample comes from a study of cytomegalovirus exposure and HLA in healthy donors. Regarding the study as a whole: In a later analysis, donors in an Asian-associated ancestry cluster reportedly had fewer N-insertions in productive TCRs than the cohort mean.

With 60 Vbeta and 13 Jbeta primers, the PCR was carried out. Data came from immunoSEQ multiplex PCR; TCRdb stores just in-frame clones and leaves some out. The data show 150,000 to 200,000 clones, around 81% seen once. Germline lookup yields CDR1 SGHDT and CDR2 YYEEEE. This CDR3 is 14 amino acids long. Trimming took 0 bases from V and 0 from J, leaving 6 bases between them. This chain uses TRBV5-6 with TRBJ1-2; D not resolved. Sample: PBMCs. The receptor's source is a man between 18 and 29 years old in good health and CMV-seronegative. CDR3 residues: CASSLALANYGYTF. The CDR3 DNA is TGTGCCAGCAGCTTGGCCCTAGCTAACTATGGCTACACCTTC.